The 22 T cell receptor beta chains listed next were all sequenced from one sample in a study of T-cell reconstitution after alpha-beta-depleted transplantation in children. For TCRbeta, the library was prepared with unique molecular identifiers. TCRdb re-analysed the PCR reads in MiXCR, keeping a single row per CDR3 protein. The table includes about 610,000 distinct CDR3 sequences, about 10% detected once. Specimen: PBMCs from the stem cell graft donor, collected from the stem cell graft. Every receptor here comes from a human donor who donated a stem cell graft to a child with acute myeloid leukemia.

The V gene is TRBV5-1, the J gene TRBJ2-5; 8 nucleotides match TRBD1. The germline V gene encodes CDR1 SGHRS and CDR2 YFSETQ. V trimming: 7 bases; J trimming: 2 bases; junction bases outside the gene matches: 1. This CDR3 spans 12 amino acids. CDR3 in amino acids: CASGQGQETQYF. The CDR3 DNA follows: TGCGCCAGCGGACAGGGACAAGAGACCCAGTACTTC.

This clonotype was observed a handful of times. The CDR3 sequence is CSARDPLARRGGGEQFF. The DNA of the CDR3 is TGCAGTGCTAGAGATCCCCTAGCGAGGCGTGGGGGTGGTGAGCAGTTCTTC. The genes are TRBV20-1 and TRBJ2-1, with TRBD2 as a possible D gene (6 bases). Germline V gene data show CDR1 as DFQATT and CDR2 as SNEGSKA (reference sequence). Trimming left V 0 bases short and J 9 bases short, with 24 bases between. CDR3 length: 17 amino acids.

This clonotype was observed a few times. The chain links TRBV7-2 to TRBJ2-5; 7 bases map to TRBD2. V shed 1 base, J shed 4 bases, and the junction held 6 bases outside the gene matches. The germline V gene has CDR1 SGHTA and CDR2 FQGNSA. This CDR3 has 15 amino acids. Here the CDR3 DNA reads TGTGCCAGCAGCTTAGGAGGGCGGGAGTCAGAGACCCAGTACTTC. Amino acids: CASSLGGRESETQYF.

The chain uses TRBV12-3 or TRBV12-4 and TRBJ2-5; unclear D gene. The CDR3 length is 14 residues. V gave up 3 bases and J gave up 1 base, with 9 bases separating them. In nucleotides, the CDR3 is TGTGCCAGCAGTTTGAGGACGATCCAAGAGACCCAGTACTTC. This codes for CASSLRTIQETQYF.

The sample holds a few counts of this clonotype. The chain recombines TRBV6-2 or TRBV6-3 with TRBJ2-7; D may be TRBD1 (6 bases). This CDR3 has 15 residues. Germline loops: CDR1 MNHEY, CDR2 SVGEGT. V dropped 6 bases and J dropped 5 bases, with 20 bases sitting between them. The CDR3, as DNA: TGTGCCAGCAGACAACCGGCAGGGGCGGTTGACGAGCAGTACTTC. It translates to CASRQPAGAVDEQYF.

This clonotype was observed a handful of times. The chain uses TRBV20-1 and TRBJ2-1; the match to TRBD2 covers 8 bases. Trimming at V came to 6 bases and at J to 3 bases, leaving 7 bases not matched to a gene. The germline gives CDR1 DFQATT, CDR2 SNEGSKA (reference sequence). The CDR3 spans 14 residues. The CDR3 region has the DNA TGCAGTGCCGCCCTAAGCGGGAGCTACAATGAGCAGTTCTTC. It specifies CSAALSGSYNEQFF.

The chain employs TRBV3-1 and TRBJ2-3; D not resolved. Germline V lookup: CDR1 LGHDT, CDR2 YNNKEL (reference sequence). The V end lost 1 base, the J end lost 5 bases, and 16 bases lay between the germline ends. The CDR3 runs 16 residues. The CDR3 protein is CASSQGEEGPGDTQYF. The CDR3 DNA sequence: TGTGCCAGCAGCCAAGGTGAGGAAGGGCCCGGAGATACGCAGTATTTT.

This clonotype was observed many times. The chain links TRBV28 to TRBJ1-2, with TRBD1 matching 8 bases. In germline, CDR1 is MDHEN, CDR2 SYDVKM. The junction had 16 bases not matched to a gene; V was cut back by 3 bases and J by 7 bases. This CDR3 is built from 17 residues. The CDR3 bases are TGTGCCAGCAGTTTTCCGCGGGGGAGACAGGGGACAATTGGCTACACCTTC. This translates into CASSFPRGRQGTIGYTF.

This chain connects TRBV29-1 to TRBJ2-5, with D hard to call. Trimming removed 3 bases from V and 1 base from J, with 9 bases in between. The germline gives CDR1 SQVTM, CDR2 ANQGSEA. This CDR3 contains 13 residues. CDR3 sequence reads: CSVDRSSQETQYF. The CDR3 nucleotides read TGCAGCGTTGACCGGTCGAGCCAAGAGACCCAGTACTTC. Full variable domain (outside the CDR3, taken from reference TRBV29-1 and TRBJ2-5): SAVISQKPSRDICQRGTSLTIQCQVDSQVTMMFWYRQQPGQSLTLIATANQGSEATYESGFVIDKFPISRPNLTFSTLTVSNMSPEDSSIYLCSVDRSSQETQYFGPGTRLLVL.

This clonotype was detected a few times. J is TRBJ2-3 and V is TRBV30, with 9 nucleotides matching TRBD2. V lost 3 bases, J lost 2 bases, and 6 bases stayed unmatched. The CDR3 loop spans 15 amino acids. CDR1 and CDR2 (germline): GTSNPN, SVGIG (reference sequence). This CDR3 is CAWRPLAGPTDTQYF. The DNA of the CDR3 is TGTGCCTGGAGACCCCTAGCGGGACCCACAGATACGCAGTATTTT.

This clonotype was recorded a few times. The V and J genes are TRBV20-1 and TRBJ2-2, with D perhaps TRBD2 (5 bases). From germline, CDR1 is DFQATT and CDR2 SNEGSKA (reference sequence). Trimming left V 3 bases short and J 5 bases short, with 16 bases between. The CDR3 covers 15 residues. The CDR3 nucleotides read TGCAGTGCTAGGGTTCTCGGAGGCGGGACCGGGGAGCTGTTTTTT. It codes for CSARVLGGGTGELFF.

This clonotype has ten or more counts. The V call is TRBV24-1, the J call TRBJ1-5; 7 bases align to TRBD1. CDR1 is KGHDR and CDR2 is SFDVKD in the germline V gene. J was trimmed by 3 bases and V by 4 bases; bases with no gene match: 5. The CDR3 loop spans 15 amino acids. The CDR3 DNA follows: TGTGCCACCAGTGACGCGGGACAGTTCAATCAGCCCCAGCATTTT. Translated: CATSDAGQFNQPQHF.

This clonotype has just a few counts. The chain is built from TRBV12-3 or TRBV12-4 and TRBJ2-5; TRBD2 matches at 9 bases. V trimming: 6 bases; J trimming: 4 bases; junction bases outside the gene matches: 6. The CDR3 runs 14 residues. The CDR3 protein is CASRISGSSETQYF. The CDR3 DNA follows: TGTGCCAGCAGGATTAGCGGGAGTTCAGAGACCCAGTACTTC.

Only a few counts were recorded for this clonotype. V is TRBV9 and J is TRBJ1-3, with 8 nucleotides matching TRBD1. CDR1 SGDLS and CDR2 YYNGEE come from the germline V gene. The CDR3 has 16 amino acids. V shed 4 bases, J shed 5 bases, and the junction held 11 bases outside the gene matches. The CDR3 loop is CASSPRPRTGRNTIYF. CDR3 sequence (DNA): TGTGCCAGCAGCCCCCGACCCCGGACAGGGAGAAACACCATATATTTT. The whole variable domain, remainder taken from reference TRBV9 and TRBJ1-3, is DSGVTQTPKHLITATGQRVTLRCSPRSGDLSVYWYQQSLDQGLQFLIQYYNGEERAKGNILERFSAQQFPDLHSELNLSSLELGDSALYFCASSPRPRTGRNTIYFGEGSWLTVV.

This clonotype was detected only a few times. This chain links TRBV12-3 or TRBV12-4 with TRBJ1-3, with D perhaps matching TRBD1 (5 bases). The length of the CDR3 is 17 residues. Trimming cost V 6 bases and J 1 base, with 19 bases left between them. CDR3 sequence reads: CASRAGGVLGSGNTIYF. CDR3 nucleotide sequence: TGTGCCAGCAGAGCGGGAGGGGTCCTGGGGTCTGGAAACACCATATATTTT.

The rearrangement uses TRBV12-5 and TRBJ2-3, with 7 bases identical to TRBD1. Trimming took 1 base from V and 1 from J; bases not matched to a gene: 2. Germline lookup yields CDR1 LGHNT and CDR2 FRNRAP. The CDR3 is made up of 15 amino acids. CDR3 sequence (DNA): TGTGCTAGTGGTTTGGGACAGGGCCGCACAGATACGCAGTATTTT. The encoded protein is CASGLGQGRTDTQYF.

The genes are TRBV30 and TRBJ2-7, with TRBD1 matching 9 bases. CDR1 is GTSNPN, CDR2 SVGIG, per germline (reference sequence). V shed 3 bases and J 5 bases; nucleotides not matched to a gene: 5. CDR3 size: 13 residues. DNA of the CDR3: TGTGCCTGGAGGGGACAGGGAGTCCACGAGCAGTACTTC. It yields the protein CAWRGQGVHEQYF.

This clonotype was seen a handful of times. The CDR3 DNA reads TGTGCCAGCAGTTCCAAAGCGGGACTCATACTTTTGGGAGATACGCAGTATTTT. Its translation: CASSSKAGLILLGDTQYF. V and J are TRBV27 and TRBJ2-3; 7 bases match TRBD2. The CDR3 has 18 residues. Germline trimming cut 4 bases from V and 5 bases from J; bases unmatched to any gene: 18. From germline, CDR1 is MNHEY and CDR2 SMNVEV (reference sequence).

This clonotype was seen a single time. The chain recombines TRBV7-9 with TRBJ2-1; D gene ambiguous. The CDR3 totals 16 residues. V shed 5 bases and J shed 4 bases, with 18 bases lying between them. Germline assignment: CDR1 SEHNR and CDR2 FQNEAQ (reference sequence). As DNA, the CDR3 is TGTGCCAGCAGCCGGGCCCAGAGTATCGCATACAATGAGCAGTTCTTC. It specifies CASSRAQSIAYNEQFF. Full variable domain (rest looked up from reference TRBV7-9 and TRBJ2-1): DTGVSQNPRHKITKRGQNVTFRCDPISEHNRLYWYRQTLGQGPEFLTYFQNEAQLEKSRLLSDRFSAERPKGSFSTLEIQRTEQGDSAMYLCASSRAQSIAYNEQFFGPGTRLTVL.

CDR3 protein: CSASPGSGYTF. CDR3 sequence (DNA): TGCAGTGCTAGTCCCGGGTCTGGCTACACCTTC. This chain connects TRBV20-1 to TRBJ1-2; no clear D gene. The length of the CDR3 is 11 residues. CDR1 DFQATT and CDR2 SNEGSKA come from the germline V gene (reference sequence). V was trimmed by 3 bases and J by 7 bases, leaving 9 bases between them.

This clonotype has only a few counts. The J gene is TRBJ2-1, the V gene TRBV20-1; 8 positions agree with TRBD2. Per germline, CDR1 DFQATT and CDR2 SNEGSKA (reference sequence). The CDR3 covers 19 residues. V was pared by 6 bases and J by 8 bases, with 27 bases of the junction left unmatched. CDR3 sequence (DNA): TGCAGTGCAACGTCTGGAGAAGGCCCGGGGGGGACCTTATGGGATGAGCAGTTCTTC. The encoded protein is CSATSGEGPGGTLWDEQFF.

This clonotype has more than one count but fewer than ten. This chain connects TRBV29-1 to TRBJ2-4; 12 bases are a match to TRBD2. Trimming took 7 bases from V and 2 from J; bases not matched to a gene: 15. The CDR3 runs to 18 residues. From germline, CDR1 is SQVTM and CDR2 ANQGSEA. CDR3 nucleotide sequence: TGCAGCGCCGAAGGGGCTAGCGGGGGGGTTATGACCAAAAACATTCAGTACTTC. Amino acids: CSAEGASGGVMTKNIQYF.